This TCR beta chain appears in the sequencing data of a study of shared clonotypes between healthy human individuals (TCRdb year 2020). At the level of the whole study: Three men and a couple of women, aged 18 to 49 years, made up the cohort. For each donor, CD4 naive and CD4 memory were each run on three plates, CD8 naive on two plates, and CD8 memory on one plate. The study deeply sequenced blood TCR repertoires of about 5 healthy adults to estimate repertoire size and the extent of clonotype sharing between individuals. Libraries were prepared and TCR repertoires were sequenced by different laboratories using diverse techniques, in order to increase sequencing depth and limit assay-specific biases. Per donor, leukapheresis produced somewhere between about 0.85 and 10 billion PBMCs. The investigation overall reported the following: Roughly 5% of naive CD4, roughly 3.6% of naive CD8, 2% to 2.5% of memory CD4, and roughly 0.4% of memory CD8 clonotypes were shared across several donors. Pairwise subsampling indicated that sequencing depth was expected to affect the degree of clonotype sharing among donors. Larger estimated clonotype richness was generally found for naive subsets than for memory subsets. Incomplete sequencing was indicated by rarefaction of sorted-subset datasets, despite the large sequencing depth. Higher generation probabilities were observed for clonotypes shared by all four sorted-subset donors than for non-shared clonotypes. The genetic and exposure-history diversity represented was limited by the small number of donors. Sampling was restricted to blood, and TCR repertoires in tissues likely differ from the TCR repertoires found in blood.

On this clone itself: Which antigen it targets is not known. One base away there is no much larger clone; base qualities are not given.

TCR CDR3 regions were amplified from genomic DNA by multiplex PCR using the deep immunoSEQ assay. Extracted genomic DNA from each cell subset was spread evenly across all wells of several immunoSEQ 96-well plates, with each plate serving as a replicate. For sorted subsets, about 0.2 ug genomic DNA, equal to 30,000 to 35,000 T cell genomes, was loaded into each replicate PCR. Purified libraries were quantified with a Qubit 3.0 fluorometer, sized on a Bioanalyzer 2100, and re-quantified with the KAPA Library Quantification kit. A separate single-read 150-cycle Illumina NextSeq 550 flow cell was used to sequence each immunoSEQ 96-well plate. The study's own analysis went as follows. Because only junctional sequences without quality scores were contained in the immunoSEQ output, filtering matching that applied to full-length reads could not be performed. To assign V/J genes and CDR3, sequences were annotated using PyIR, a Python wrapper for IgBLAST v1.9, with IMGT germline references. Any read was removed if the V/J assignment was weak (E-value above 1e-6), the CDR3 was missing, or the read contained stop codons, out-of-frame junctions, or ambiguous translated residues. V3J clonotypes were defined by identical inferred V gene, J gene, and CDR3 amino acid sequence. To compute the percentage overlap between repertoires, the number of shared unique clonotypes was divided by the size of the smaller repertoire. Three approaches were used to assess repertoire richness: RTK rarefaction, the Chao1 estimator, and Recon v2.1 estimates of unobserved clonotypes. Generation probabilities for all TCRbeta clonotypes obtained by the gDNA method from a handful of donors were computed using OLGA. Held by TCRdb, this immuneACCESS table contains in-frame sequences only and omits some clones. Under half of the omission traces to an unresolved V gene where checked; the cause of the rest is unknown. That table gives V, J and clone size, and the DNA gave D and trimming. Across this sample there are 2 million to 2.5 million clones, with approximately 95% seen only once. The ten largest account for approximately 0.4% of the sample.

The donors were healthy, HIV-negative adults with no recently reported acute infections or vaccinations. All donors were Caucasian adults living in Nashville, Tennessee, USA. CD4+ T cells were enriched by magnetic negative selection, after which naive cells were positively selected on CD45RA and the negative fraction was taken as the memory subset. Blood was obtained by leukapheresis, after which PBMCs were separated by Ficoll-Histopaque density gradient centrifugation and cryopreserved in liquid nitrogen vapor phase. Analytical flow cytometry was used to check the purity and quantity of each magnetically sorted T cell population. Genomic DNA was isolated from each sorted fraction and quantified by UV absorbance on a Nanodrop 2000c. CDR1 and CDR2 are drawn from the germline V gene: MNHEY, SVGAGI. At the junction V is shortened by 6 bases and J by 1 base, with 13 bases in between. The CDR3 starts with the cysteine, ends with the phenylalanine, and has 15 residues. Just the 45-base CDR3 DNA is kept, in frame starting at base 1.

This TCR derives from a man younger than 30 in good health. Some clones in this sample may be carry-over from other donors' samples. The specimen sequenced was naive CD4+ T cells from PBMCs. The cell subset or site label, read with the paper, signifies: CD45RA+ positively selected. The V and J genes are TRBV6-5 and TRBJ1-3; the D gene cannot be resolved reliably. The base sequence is TGTGCCAGCAGGCCGTACGCCATATCTGGAAACACCATATATTTT. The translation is CASRPYAISGNTIYF.